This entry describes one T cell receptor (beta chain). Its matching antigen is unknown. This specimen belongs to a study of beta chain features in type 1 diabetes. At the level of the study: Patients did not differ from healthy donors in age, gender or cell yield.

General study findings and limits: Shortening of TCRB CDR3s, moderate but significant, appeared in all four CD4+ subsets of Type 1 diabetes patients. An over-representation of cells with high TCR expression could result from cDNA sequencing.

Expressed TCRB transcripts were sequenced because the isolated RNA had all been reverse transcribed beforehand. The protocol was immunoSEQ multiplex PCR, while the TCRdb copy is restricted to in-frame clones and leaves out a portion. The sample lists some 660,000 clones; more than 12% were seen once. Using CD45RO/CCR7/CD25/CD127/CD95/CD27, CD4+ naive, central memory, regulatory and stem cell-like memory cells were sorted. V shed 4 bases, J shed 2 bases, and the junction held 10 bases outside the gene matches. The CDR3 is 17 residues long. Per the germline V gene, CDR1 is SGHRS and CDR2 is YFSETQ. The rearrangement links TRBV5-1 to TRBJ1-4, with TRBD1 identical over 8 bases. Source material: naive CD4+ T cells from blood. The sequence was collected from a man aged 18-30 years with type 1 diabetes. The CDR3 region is CASSQTGAAGTNEKLFF. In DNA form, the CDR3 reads TGCGCCAGCAGCCAGACAGGGGCCGCCGGGACTAATGAAAAACTGTTTTTT.